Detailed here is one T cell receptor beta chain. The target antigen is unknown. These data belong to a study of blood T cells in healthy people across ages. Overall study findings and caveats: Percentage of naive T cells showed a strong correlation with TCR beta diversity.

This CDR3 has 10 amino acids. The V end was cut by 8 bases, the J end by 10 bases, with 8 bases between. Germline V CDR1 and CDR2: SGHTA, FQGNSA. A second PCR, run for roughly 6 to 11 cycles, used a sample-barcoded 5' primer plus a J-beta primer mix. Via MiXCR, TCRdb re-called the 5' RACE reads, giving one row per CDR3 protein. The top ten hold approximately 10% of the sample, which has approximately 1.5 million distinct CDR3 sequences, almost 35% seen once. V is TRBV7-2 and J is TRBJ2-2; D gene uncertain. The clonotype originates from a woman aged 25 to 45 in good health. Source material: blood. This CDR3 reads CASGYPELFF. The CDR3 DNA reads TGTGCCAGCGGCTACCCGGAGCTGTTTTTT.